This TCR beta chain is drawn from a study of response to subunit inactivated influenza vaccine. Study-wide results and limits: The study's authors posited that every seasonal influenza vaccination enlists few new T cells.

Concerning this clonotype: The antigen is not known.

Using its own MiXCR run on the RT-PCR reads, TCRdb lists one record per CDR3 protein. Among some 640,000 distinct CDR3 sequences listed, approximately 15% were seen once. The specimen was PBMCs from blood, collected 14 to 15 days before vaccination. This receptor was taken from a man in his fifties who received an inactivated influenza vaccine.

This CDR3 is CASSYKSSYEQYF. DNA for the CDR3: TGTGCCAGCAGTTATAAGAGCTCCTACGAGCAGTACTTC. The chain has TRBV6-5 and TRBJ2-7; the D is unclear. CDR3 length: 13 residues. Germline V CDR1 and CDR2: MNHEY, SVGAGI. V lost 3 bases to trimming and J lost 0 bases, with 6 bases between them.